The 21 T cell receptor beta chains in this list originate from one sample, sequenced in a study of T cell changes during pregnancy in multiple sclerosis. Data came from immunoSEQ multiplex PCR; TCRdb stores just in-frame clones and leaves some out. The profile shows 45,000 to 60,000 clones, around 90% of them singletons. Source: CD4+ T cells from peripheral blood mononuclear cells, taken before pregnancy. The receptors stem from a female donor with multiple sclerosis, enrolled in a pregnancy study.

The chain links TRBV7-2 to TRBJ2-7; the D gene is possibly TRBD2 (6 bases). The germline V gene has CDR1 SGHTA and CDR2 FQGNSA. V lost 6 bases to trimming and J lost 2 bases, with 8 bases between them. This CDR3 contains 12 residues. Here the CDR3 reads CASRAGTYEQYF. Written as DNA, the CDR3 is TGTGCCAGCAGAGCGGGTACCTACGAGCAGTACTTC.

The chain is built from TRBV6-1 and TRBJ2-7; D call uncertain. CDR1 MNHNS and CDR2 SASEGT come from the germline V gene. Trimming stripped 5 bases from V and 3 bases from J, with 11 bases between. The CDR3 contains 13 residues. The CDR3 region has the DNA TGTGCCAGCAGTTCGGAGCTACACTACGAGCAGTACTTC. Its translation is CASSSELHYEQYF.

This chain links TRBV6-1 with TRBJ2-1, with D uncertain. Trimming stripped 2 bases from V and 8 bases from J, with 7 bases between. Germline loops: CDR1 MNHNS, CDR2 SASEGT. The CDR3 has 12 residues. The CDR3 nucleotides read TGTGCCAGCAGTGAAACTCGGGATGAGCAGTTCTTC. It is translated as CASSETRDEQFF.

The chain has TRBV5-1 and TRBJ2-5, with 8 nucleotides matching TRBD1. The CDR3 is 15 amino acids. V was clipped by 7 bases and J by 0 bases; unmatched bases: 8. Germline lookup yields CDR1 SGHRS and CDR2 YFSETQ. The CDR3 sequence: CASAFGDRNQETQYF. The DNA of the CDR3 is TGCGCCAGCGCCTTCGGGGACAGGAACCAAGAGACCCAGTACTTC. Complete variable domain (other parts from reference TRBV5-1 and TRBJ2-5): KAGVTQTPRYLIKTRGQQVTLSCSPISGHRSVSWYQQTPGQGLQFLFEYFSETQRNKGNFPGRFSGRQFSNSRSEMNVSTLELGDSALYLCASAFGDRNQETQYFGPGTRLLVL.

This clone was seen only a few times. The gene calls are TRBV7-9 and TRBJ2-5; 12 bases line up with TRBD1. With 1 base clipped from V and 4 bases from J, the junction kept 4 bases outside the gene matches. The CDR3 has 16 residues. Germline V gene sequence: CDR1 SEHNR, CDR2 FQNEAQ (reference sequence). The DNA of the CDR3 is TGTGCCAGCAGCTTAGGGGACAGGGGGCGCGTAGAGACCCAGTACTTC. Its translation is CASSLGDRGRVETQYF.

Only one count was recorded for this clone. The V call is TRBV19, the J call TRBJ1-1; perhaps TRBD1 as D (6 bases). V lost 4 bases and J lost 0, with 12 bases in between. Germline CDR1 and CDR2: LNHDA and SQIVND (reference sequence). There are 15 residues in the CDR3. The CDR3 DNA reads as TGTGCCAGTAGTAGGGGACAACTCATGAACACTGAAGCTTTCTTT. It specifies CASSRGQLMNTEAFF.

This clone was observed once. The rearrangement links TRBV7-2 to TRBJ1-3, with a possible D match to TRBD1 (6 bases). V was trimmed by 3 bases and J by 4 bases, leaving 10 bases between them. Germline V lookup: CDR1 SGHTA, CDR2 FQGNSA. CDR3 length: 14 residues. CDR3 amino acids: CASSFDRLGNTIYF. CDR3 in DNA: TGTGCCAGCAGCTTCGACAGGCTGGGAAACACCATATATTTT.

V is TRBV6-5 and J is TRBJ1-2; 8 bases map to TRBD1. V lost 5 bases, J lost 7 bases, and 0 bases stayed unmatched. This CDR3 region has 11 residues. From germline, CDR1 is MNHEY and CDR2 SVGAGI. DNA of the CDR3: TGTGCCAGCAGTACAGGGGGTGGCTACACCTTC. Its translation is CASSTGGGYTF.

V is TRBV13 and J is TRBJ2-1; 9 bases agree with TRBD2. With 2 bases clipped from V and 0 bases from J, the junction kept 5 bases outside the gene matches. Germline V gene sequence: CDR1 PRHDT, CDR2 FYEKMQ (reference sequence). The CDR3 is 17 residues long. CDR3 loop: CASSLTTTSGSYNEQFF. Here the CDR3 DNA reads TGTGCCAGCAGCTTAACGACGACTAGCGGCTCCTACAATGAGCAGTTCTTC.

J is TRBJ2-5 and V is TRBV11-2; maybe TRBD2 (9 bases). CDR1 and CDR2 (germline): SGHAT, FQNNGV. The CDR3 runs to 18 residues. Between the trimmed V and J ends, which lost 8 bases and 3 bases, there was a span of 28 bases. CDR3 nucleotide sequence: TGTGCCAGCCGCTCAGGGGGCCTAGCGGGGTACTTTGAAGAGACCCAGTACTTC. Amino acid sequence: CASRSGGLAGYFEETQYF.

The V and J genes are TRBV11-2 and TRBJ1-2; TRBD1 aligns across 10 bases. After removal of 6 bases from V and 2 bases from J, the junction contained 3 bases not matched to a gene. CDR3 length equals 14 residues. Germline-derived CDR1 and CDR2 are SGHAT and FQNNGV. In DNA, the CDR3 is TGTGCCAGCAGACCGGGACAGGGGAACTATGGCTACACCTTC. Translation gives CASRPGQGNYGYTF.

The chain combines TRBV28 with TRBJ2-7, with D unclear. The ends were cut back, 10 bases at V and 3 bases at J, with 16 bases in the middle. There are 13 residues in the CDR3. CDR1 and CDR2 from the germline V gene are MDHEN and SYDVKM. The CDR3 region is CAILNPGHYEQYF. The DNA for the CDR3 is TGTGCCATCCTAAATCCGGGTCACTACGAGCAGTACTTC.

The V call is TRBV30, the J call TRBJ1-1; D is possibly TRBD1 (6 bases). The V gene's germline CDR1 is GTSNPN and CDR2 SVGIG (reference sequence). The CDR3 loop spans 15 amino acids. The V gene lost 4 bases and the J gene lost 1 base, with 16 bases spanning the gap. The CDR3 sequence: CAWTTKDRRNTEAFF. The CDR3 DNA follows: TGTGCCTGGACCACTAAGGACAGACGGAACACTGAAGCTTTCTTT.

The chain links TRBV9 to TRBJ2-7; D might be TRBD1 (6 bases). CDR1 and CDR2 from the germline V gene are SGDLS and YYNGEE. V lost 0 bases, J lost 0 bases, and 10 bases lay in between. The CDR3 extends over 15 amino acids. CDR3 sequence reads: CASSVAPGDSYEQYF. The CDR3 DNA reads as TGTGCCAGCAGCGTAGCTCCAGGGGACTCCTACGAGCAGTACTTC.

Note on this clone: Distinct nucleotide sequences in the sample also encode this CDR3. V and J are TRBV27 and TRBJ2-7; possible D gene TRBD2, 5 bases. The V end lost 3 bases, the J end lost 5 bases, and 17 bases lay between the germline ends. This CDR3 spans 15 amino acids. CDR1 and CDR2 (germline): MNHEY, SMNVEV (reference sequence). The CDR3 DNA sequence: TGTGCCAGCAGTTTGGCCGACTGGAGGTTGGACGAGCAGTACTTC. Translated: CASSLADWRLDEQYF.

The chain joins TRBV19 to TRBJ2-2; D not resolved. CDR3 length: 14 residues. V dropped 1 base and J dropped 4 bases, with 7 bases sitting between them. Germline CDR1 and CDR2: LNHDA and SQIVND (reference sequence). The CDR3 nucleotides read TGTGCCAGTAGTATAGCACTCGCCACCGGGGAGCTGTTTTTT. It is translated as CASSIALATGELFF.

CDR3 coding DNA: TGTGCCAGCAGCTTAAGTGGGAGGCCAGATACGCAGTATTTT. Protein product: CASSLSGRPDTQYF. This sequence joins TRBV7-9 and TRBJ2-3; D may be TRBD2 (6 bases). Germline V CDR1 and CDR2: SEHNR, FQNEAQ (reference sequence). V lost 2 bases and J 4 bases, leaving 10 bases between the germline ends. The CDR3 spans 14 residues. Full variable domain (outside the CDR3, taken from reference TRBV7-9 and TRBJ2-3): DTGVSQNPRHKITKRGQNVTFRCDPISEHNRLYWYRQTLGQGPEFLTYFQNEAQLEKSRLLSDRFSAERPKGSFSTLEIQRTEQGDSAMYLCASSLSGRPDTQYFGPGTRLTVL.

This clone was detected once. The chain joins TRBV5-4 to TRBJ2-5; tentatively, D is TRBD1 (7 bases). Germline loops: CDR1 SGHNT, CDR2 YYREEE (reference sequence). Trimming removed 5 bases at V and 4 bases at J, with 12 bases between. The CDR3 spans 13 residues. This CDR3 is CASSLQGGETQYF. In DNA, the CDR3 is TGTGCCAGCAGTCTTCAGGGGGGAGAGACCCAGTACTTC.

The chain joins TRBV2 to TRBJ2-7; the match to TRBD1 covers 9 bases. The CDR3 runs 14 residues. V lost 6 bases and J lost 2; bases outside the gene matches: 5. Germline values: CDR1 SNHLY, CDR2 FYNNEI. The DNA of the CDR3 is TGTGCCAGCAGGAGACAGGGGGTGGCCTACGAGCAGTACTTC. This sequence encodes CASRRQGVAYEQYF.

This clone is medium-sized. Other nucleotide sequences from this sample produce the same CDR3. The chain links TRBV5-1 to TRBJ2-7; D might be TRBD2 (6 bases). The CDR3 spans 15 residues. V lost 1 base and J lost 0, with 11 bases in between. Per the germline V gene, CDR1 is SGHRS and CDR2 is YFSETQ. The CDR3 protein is CASSLSPGGSYEQYF. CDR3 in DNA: TGCGCCAGCAGCTTGAGCCCCGGGGGCTCCTACGAGCAGTACTTC.

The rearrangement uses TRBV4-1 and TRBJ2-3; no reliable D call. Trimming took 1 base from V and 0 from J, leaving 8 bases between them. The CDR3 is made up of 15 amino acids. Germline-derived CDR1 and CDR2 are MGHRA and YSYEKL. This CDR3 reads CASSQVKLSTDTQYF. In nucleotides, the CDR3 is TGCGCCAGCAGCCAAGTGAAACTCAGCACAGATACGCAGTATTTT.